A single sample gave rise to the 21 T cell receptor beta chains below, sequenced in a study of T cell responses to AZD1222 COVID-19 vaccine. Clones were read by immunoSEQ multiplex PCR, and TCRdb kept only the in-frame ones, dropping some. The table lists some 83,000 clones, 86% of them singletons, with 8.7% in the top ten. Here the sequenced sample was peripheral blood, taken on day 0 of AZD1222 vaccination. The source is an adult in good health.

This rearrangement joins TRBV9 to TRBJ2-1, with TRBD2 identical over 9 bases. With V trimmed by 0 bases and J by 6 bases, 4 bases remained unmatched. Germline loops: CDR1 SGDLS, CDR2 YYNGEE. The CDR3 covers 15 residues. CDR3 nucleotide sequence: TGTGCCAGCAGCGTAGAAGGTAGCGGGGGCAATGAGCAGTTCTTC. This codes for CASSVEGSGGNEQFF.

The chain uses TRBV2 and TRBJ2-5, with 7 bases fitting TRBD2. With V trimmed by 7 bases and J by 4 bases, 9 bases remained unmatched. In germline, CDR1 is SNHLY, CDR2 FYNNEI. The CDR3 extends over 14 amino acids. This CDR3 reads CASTLDGGRETQYF. CDR3 sequence (DNA): TGTGCCAGCACCTTAGACGGCGGGAGAGAGACCCAGTACTTC.

The V gene is TRBV5-1, the J gene TRBJ2-7, with 12 bases fitting TRBD1. J lost 7 bases, V lost 2 bases, and 7 bases had no gene match. Germline lookup yields CDR1 SGHRS and CDR2 YFSETQ. This CDR3 region has 15 residues. The CDR3 sequence: CASSLQGQGAGEQYF. The CDR3 nucleotides read TGCGCCAGCAGCTTACAGGGACAGGGGGCCGGGGAGCAGTACTTC.

The J gene is TRBJ2-1, the V gene TRBV30; D is uncertain. Germline loops: CDR1 GTSNPN, CDR2 SVGIG (reference sequence). CDR3 length: 12 amino acids. The V and J ends lost 3 bases and 4 bases respectively, with 7 bases between them. The CDR3 protein is CAWRWLYNEQFF. The CDR3, as DNA: TGTGCCTGGAGGTGGTTGTACAATGAGCAGTTCTTC.

The chain recombines TRBV24-1 with TRBJ2-1; 12 bases line up with TRBD2. CDR1 and CDR2 from the germline V gene are KGHDR and SFDVKD. This CDR3 comprises 19 residues. With 7 bases clipped from V and 5 bases from J, the junction kept 17 bases outside the gene matches. CDR3 residues: CATSDTLAGGYSLDNEQFF. CDR3 nucleotides: TGTGCCACCAGCGATACGCTAGCGGGAGGGTATTCCTTGGACAATGAGCAGTTCTTC.

This rearrangement joins TRBV28 to TRBJ2-7; tentatively, D is TRBD1 (5 bases). CDR3 length: 14 residues. Trimming left V 6 bases short and J 2 bases short, with 14 bases between. Germline V gene sequence: CDR1 MDHEN, CDR2 SYDVKM. The CDR3 DNA reads TGTGCCAGCAGGCTACAGGTCGGAACCTACGAGCAGTACTTC. Amino acid sequence: CASRLQVGTYEQYF.

V and J are TRBV9 and TRBJ2-7; TRBD1 agrees at 10 bases. In germline, CDR1 is SGDLS, CDR2 YYNGEE. The CDR3 consists of 15 residues. The V gene end was trimmed by 0 bases and the J gene end by 0 bases; junction bases not matched to a gene: 0. CDR3 in amino acids: CASSVGQGASYEQYF. The CDR3 DNA reads as TGTGCCAGCAGCGTAGGACAGGGGGCCTCCTACGAGCAGTACTTC.

This clone was seen only once. The chain employs TRBV5-1 and TRBJ2-3; D not certain. Germline V gives CDR1 SGHRS, CDR2 YFSETQ. Trimming stripped 0 bases from V and 4 bases from J, with 9 bases between. CDR3 length: 14 residues. In nucleotides, the CDR3 is TGCGCCAGCAGCTTGGCCTCGGTCCCAGATACGCAGTATTTT. This sequence encodes CASSLASVPDTQYF. The full variable domain, its missing parts supplied by reference TRBV5-1 and TRBJ2-3, is KAGVTQTPRYLIKTRGQQVTLSCSPISGHRSVSWYQQTPGQGLQFLFEYFSETQRNKGNFPGRFSGRQFSNSRSEMNVSTLELGDSALYLCASSLASVPDTQYFGPGTRLTVL.

The chain carries TRBV9 and TRBJ1-1; 7 nucleotides agree with TRBD1. The CDR3 covers 14 residues. The V and J ends lost 4 bases and 3 bases, in that order; junction bases with no gene match: 6. Germline V CDR1 and CDR2: SGDLS, YYNGEE. The CDR3: CASSRQGRDTEAFF. CDR3 DNA sequence: TGTGCCAGCAGCAGACAGGGACGGGACACTGAAGCTTTCTTT.

The rearrangement uses TRBV5-6 and TRBJ2-1; D is possibly TRBD1 or TRBD2 (6 bases each). Germline V gene data show CDR1 as SGHDT and CDR2 as YYEEEE. This CDR3 is built from 12 residues. V lost 4 bases and J 10 bases, leaving 12 bases between the germline ends. CDR3 in amino acids: CASSRGGPEQFF. The DNA for the CDR3 is TGTGCCAGCAGCCGAGGGGGGCCCGAGCAGTTCTTC.

This clone was seen a handful of times. The rearrangement uses TRBV10-3 and TRBJ1-1; D not certain. V lost 0 bases and J lost 1, with 9 bases in between. This CDR3 contains 15 residues. CDR1 is ENHRY, CDR2 SYGVKD, per germline. CDR3 protein: CAISESPGPNTEAFF. Here the CDR3 DNA reads TGTGCCATCAGTGAGTCGCCTGGCCCGAACACTGAAGCTTTCTTT.

The chain combines TRBV28 with TRBJ2-5, with TRBD2 matching 13 bases. CDR1 MDHEN and CDR2 SYDVKM come from the germline V gene. The CDR3 contains 17 residues. The V segment lost 5 bases and the J segment 2 bases; nucleotides outside the gene matches: 8. DNA of the CDR3: TGTGCCAGCAGTGTGACTAGCGGGGGGACTTTTCAAGAGACCCAGTACTTC. This gives the protein CASSVTSGGTFQETQYF.

The J gene is TRBJ2-4, the V gene TRBV28; maybe TRBD2 (7 bases). The germline V and J ends were trimmed by 4 bases and 6 bases, with 31 bases remaining between them. This CDR3 has 20 residues. CDR1 is MDHEN and CDR2 is SYDVKM in the germline V gene. DNA for the CDR3: TGTGCCAGCAGTTCCAGGCGGGGAAAGGGGGGAGGGCAGGGCGGAAACATTCAGTACTTC. It specifies CASSSRRGKGGGQGGNIQYF.

The V and J genes are TRBV3-1 (or the pseudogene TRBV3-2) and TRBJ1-1, with a possible D match to TRBD1 (6 bases). The germline V gene has CDR1 LGHDT and CDR2 YNNKEL (reference sequence). The length of the CDR3 is 17 residues. The germline V and J ends were trimmed by 2 bases and 0 bases, with 16 bases remaining between them. The CDR3 spells CASSQRDKGNMNTEAFF. The DNA of the CDR3 is TGTGCCAGCAGCCAACGGGACAAGGGTAATATGAACACTGAAGCTTTCTTT.

V usage is TRBV5-4 and J usage is TRBJ2-1, with 13 bases matching TRBD2. The CDR3 spans 17 residues. J lost 4 bases, V lost 4 bases, and 8 bases had no gene match. The germline V gene has CDR1 SGHNT and CDR2 YYREEE (reference sequence). CDR3 nucleotide sequence: TGTGCCAGCAGCCTAGACGGACTAGCGGGAGCGTACAATGAGCAGTTCTTC. Translating it yields CASSLDGLAGAYNEQFF.

V is TRBV12-5 and J is TRBJ1-5; perhaps TRBD1 as D (6 bases). V was clipped by 7 bases and J by 6 bases, with 22 bases between them. Germline CDR1 is LGHNT and CDR2 is FRNRAP. The CDR3 loop spans 16 amino acids. The CDR3 bases are TGTGCTAGTGCCCCACTCGGGGGAGGGGGGATTCAGCCCCAGCATTTT. Translating gives CASAPLGGGGIQPQHF.

The V call is TRBV7-8, the J call TRBJ2-7, with TRBD1 matching 7 bases. The V and J ends lost 8 bases and 4 bases, in that order; junction bases with no gene match: 11. CDR1 SGHVS and CDR2 FQNEAQ come from the germline V gene. The length of the CDR3 is 14 residues. In DNA form, the CDR3 reads TGTGCCAGCTCCCCATCACAGGGGTGGTACGAGCAGTACTTC. Translating gives CASSPSQGWYEQYF.

The chain couples TRBV9 to TRBJ1-1; 8 bases align to TRBD1. Germline trimming cut 3 bases from V and 2 bases from J; bases unmatched to any gene: 12. Germline CDR1 and CDR2: SGDLS and YYNGEE. This CDR3 has 17 amino acids. CDR3 bases: TGTGCCAGCAGCGCCCCGACTGGACAGGGAAGTAACACTGAAGCTTTCTTT. This codes for CASSAPTGQGSNTEAFF.

The J gene is TRBJ2-5, the V gene TRBV3-1 (or the pseudogene TRBV3-2); 11 nucleotides match TRBD2. This CDR3 comprises 18 residues. Germline CDR1 is LGHDT and CDR2 is YNNKEL (reference sequence). V dropped 4 bases and J dropped 0; count of bases not matched to a gene: 10. The CDR3, as DNA: TGTGCCAGCAGCCCGGGACTAGCGGTGGGGCCATACCAAGAGACCCAGTACTTC. This sequence encodes CASSPGLAVGPYQETQYF.

The chain uses TRBV5-1 and TRBJ1-5, with D hard to call. This CDR3 has 14 residues. CDR1 and CDR2 from the germline V gene are SGHRS and YFSETQ. V dropped 0 bases and J dropped 4 bases, with 8 bases sitting between them. This CDR3 is CASSLAGPNQPQHF. In DNA, the CDR3 is TGCGCCAGCAGCTTGGCCGGCCCTAATCAGCCCCAGCATTTT. The whole variable domain, remainder taken from reference TRBV5-1 and TRBJ1-5, is KAGVTQTPRYLIKTRGQQVTLSCSPISGHRSVSWYQQTPGQGLQFLFEYFSETQRNKGNFPGRFSGRQFSNSRSEMNVSTLELGDSALYLCASSLAGPNQPQHFGDGTRLSIL.

The chain recombines TRBV10-2 with TRBJ1-6; 10 bases agree with TRBD1. CDR1 is WSHSY and CDR2 is SAAADI in the germline V gene. Trimming cost V 8 bases and J 10 bases; bases outside gene matches: 14. The CDR3 extends over 16 amino acids. This chain's CDR3 is CASSSAGTGVSSPLHF. CDR3 nucleotides: TGCGCCAGCTCTTCTGCAGGGACAGGGGTAAGCTCACCCCTCCACTTT.